This passage covers 29 T cell receptor beta chains from one sample sequenced in a study of T cell repertoires in cytomegalovirus infection. TCRdb redid the calling of the reads with MiXCR, one entry per CDR3 protein. The top ten clones hold 1.6% of a sample with approximately 250,000 distinct CDR3 sequences, roughly an eighth of them seen once. The source material was PBMCs. These receptors were taken from a human donor in good health (CMV status not recorded). Some clones in this sample may be carry-over from other donors' samples.

The rearrangement links TRBV24-1 to TRBJ2-2; no clear D gene. V was shortened by 5 bases and J by 5 bases, with 8 bases between the two germline ends. Germline CDR1 and CDR2: KGHDR and SFDVKD. This CDR3 is 13 amino acids long. The CDR3 sequence is CATSATPTGELFF. The CDR3 DNA is TGTGCCACCAGTGCGACACCAACCGGGGAGCTGTTTTTT.

This clonotype was seen repeatedly, ten times or more. This chain uses TRBV7-9 with TRBJ2-7, with 7 bases lining up with TRBD1. Germline CDR1 SEHNR, CDR2 FQNEAQ (reference sequence). V shed 6 bases, J shed 1 base, and the junction held 6 bases outside the gene matches. The CDR3 spans 14 residues. CDR3 amino acids: CASSDRVISYEQYF. The CDR3 bases are TGTGCCAGCAGTGACAGGGTAATATCCTACGAGCAGTACTTC.

This clonotype was detected many times. The chain is built from TRBV19 and TRBJ2-7; no definite D call. Germline-derived CDR1 and CDR2 are LNHDA and SQIVND (reference sequence). This CDR3 is 13 amino acids long. V lost 4 bases to trimming and J lost 3 bases, with 10 bases between them. CDR3 nucleotides: TGTGCCAGTAGTAAGAGTAGAGGCTACGAGCAGTACTTC. Its translation: CASSKSRGYEQYF.

This clonotype was counted many times. The V call is TRBV6-2 or TRBV6-3, the J call TRBJ2-5; 8 nucleotides match TRBD2. The V and J ends lost 5 bases and 2 bases, in that order; junction bases with no gene match: 13. The CDR3 runs to 17 residues. Germline values: CDR1 MNHEY, CDR2 SVGEGT. The CDR3 coding sequence is TGTGCCAGCAGTACTGGGCGATTAGCGGGATATCAAGAGACCCAGTACTTC. Translated: CASSTGRLAGYQETQYF.

The chain links TRBV15 to TRBJ1-2; D gene ambiguous. V lost 1 base to trimming and J lost 13 bases, with 13 bases between them. This CDR3 region has 12 residues. Germline values: CDR1 LNHNV, CDR2 YYDKDF (reference sequence). The CDR3 sequence is CATSRVEGRGTF. DNA of the CDR3: TGTGCCACCAGCAGAGTCGAAGGCCGGGGCACCTTC.

This clonotype was seen only once. Compared with germline, one end of the junction differs, possibly owing to a read error. For the CDR3, the DNA is TGCAGTGCCACGGACAGGTCCCACGAGCGGTACTTC. This sequence encodes CSATDRSHERYF. The chain has TRBV20-1 and TRBJ2-7, with TRBD1 matching over 7 bases. This CDR3 region has 12 residues. Germline V CDR1 and CDR2: DFQATT, SNEGSKA (reference sequence).

A few counts support this clonotype. The chain combines TRBV9 with TRBJ2-7; D is possibly TRBD1 (7 bases). Trimming removed 7 bases at V and 0 bases at J, with 14 bases between. The CDR3 contains 14 residues. Germline CDR1 reads SGDLS; CDR2 reads YYNGEE. CDR3 nucleotides: TGTGCCAGCTCGACAGGGAGGAGCTCCTACGAGCAGTACTTC. It encodes CASSTGRSSYEQYF. The whole variable domain, remainder taken from reference TRBV9 and TRBJ2-7, is DSGVTQTPKHLITATGQRVTLRCSPRSGDLSVYWYQQSLDQGLQFLIQYYNGEERAKGNILERFSAQQFPDLHSELNLSSLELGDSALYFCASSTGRSSYEQYFGPGTRLTVT.

This clonotype was seen repeatedly, ten times or more. This sequence joins TRBV19 and TRBJ2-1, with 12 positions matching TRBD2. V was pared by 4 bases and J by 7 bases, with 8 bases of the junction left unmatched. The CDR3 spans 16 residues. Germline CDR1 reads LNHDA; CDR2 reads SQIVND (reference sequence). The CDR3 region is CASSTPTSGSRNEQFF. The CDR3 DNA sequence: TGTGCCAGTAGTACCCCGACTAGCGGGAGTCGAAATGAGCAGTTCTTC.

The V call is TRBV7-3, the J call TRBJ2-6; weak D call: TRBD1 (5 bases). Germline-derived CDR1 and CDR2 are SGHTA and FQGTGA. CDR3 length equals 17 residues. V was clipped by 2 bases and J by 0 bases, with 11 bases between them. CDR3 coding DNA: TGTGCCAGCAGCTTAGACAGCCCCAACTCTGGGGCCAACGTCCTGACTTTC. Translating gives CASSLDSPNSGANVLTF. The whole variable domain, filled in from reference TRBV7-3 and TRBJ2-6, reads GAGVSQTPSNKVTEKGKYVELRCDPISGHTALYWYRQSLGQGPEFLIYFQGTGAADDSGLPNDRFFAVRPEGSVSTLKIQRTERGDSAVYLCASSLDSPNSGANVLTFGAGSRLTVL.

The chain uses TRBV12-3 or TRBV12-4 and TRBJ2-7; D is perhaps TRBD1 (6 bases). CDR3 size: 13 residues. V lost 0 bases and J 4 bases, leaving 7 bases between the germline ends. This CDR3 reads CASSLADRYEQYF. DNA of the CDR3: TGTGCCAGCAGTTTAGCGGACAGATACGAGCAGTACTTC.

The chain uses TRBV19 and TRBJ2-7; possibly TRBD1 or TRBD2 for D (5 bases each). The germline V gene has CDR1 LNHDA and CDR2 SQIVND (reference sequence). The CDR3 is 16 residues long. The V and J ends lost 4 bases and 3 bases respectively, with 19 bases between them. CDR3 in DNA: TGTGCCAGTAGTACCGAAGACAGTCCCGGGGTCTACGAGCAGTACTTC. Protein sequence: CASSTEDSPGVYEQYF.

In its sample, this clonotype was seen many times. The J gene is TRBJ2-2, the V gene TRBV7-2; D gene unclear. The CDR3 totals 14 residues. CDR1 and CDR2 from the germline V gene are SGHTA and FQGNSA. Trimming cost V 1 base and J 3 bases, with 6 bases left between them. CDR3 nucleotide sequence: TGTGCCAGCAGCTTAGGAGTTTACACCGGGGAGCTGTTTTTT. Its protein is CASSLGVYTGELFF.

The rearrangement uses TRBV4-3 and TRBJ1-5; 10 positions match TRBD1. Germline CDR1 is LGHNA and CDR2 is YSLEER. This CDR3 comprises 14 residues. With 3 bases clipped from V and 5 bases from J, the junction kept 1 base outside the gene matches. CDR3: CASSHGTGDQPQHF. The CDR3, as DNA: TGCGCCAGCAGCCATGGGACAGGGGATCAGCCCCAGCATTTT.

This clonotype was seen at least ten times. This rearrangement joins TRBV7-2 to TRBJ1-6, with TRBD1 as a possible D gene (5 bases). Germline CDR1 and CDR2: SGHTA and FQGNSA. The length of the CDR3 is 15 residues. V lost 4 bases, J lost 7 bases, and 14 bases lay in between. The CDR3 DNA is TGTGCCAGCAGCTATACCGGGACCCCGAATTCACCCCTCCACTTT. Translated: CASSYTGTPNSPLHF.

The chain links TRBV7-3 to TRBJ2-2; 8 bases map to TRBD1. The CDR3 totals 16 residues. Trimming took 5 bases from V and 5 from J; bases not matched to a gene: 10. The germline CDR1 and CDR2 sequences are SGHTA and FQGTGA. The CDR3: CASSLAPGGRTGELFF. The CDR3 DNA reads TGTGCCAGCAGCCTCGCCCCAGGGGGCCGTACCGGGGAGCTGTTTTTT.

This clonotype was detected only a few times. V gene TRBV12-3 or TRBV12-4 combines with J gene TRBJ2-2; D might be TRBD2 (5 bases). CDR3 length: 14 residues. V was pared by 4 bases and J by 6 bases, with 12 bases between. The CDR3: CASSWTPSAGELFF. CDR3 nucleotides: TGTGCCAGCAGTTGGACTCCGAGTGCCGGGGAGCTGTTTTTT.

The chain recombines TRBV23-1 with TRBJ2-7, with a tentative D call TRBD1 (6 bases). TRBV23-1 is designated an ORF whose function remains uncertain. CDR3 length equals 14 residues. Trimming pared 7 bases from V and 0 bases from J, leaving 13 bases between. The CDR3 loop reads CASNPGTSSYEQYF. The CDR3 DNA is TGCGCCAGCAACCCCGGGACAAGCTCCTACGAGCAGTACTTC.

This clonotype was recorded many times. The chain uses TRBV6-2 or TRBV6-3 and TRBJ2-3; 7 positions agree with TRBD1. CDR1 and CDR2 (germline): MNHEY, SVGEGT. CDR3 length: 17 residues. Trimming removed 2 bases from V and 0 bases from J; junction bases left unmatched: 8. The CDR3 reads CASSYPTGIESTDTQYF. Written as DNA, the CDR3 is TGTGCCAGCAGTTACCCGACAGGGATAGAGAGCACAGATACGCAGTATTTT.

The sample holds a few counts of this clonotype. The chain combines TRBV10-3 with TRBJ2-3; D may be TRBD2 (5 bases). The CDR3 covers 11 residues. Germline V gives CDR1 ENHRY, CDR2 SYGVKD. Trimming removed 7 bases from V and 4 bases from J, with 6 bases in between. CDR3 sequence reads: CAITAADTQYF. The CDR3 DNA is TGTGCCATCACAGCGGCAGATACGCAGTATTTT.

Many counts were recorded for this clonotype. The chain links TRBV6-2 or TRBV6-3 to TRBJ2-3; perhaps TRBD2 as D (6 bases). From germline, CDR1 is MNHEY and CDR2 SVGEGT. The CDR3 contains 14 residues. Trimming removed 6 bases from V and 2 bases from J, with 12 bases in between. The CDR3 DNA is TGTGCCAGCAGAACGGGACTTCTCACAGATACGCAGTATTTT. This codes for CASRTGLLTDTQYF.

The genes are TRBV15 and TRBJ2-7; 7 bases are a match to TRBD1. Per the germline V gene, CDR1 is LNHNV and CDR2 is YYDKDF (reference sequence). With 5 bases clipped from V and 0 bases from J, the junction kept 10 bases outside the gene matches. CDR3 length equals 16 residues. CDR3 protein: CATSGVDRQGSYEQYF. CDR3 nucleotides: TGTGCCACCAGCGGTGTTGATAGACAGGGCTCCTACGAGCAGTACTTC. The variable domain in full, with the rest retrieved from reference TRBV15 and TRBJ2-7, is DAMVIQNPRYQVTQFGKPVTLSCSQTLNHNVMYWYQQKSSQAPKLLFHYYDKDFNNEADTPDNFQSRRPNTSFCFLDIRSPGLGDTAMYLCATSGVDRQGSYEQYFGPGTRLTVT.

This clonotype was picked up many times. This chain uses TRBV12-3 or TRBV12-4 with TRBJ2-4; perhaps TRBD1 as D (5 bases). V was cut by 0 bases and J by 0 bases, with 6 bases left in between. This CDR3 has 15 amino acids. The CDR3 region is CASSLAGEAKNIQYF. The DNA of the CDR3 is TGTGCCAGCAGTTTAGCAGGGGAAGCCAAAAACATTCAGTACTTC.

The chain employs TRBV5-1 and TRBJ2-1; TRBD2 matches at 8 bases. The length of the CDR3 is 16 residues. The germline CDR1 and CDR2 sequences are SGHRS and YFSETQ. V lost 4 bases to trimming and J lost 0 bases; unmatched junction nucleotides: 6. Here the CDR3 DNA reads TGCGCCAGCAGCAAGACTAGCGCCAGCTCCTACAATGAGCAGTTCTTC. It yields the protein CASSKTSASSYNEQFF.

This clonotype was found a few times. This rearrangement joins TRBV28 to TRBJ2-7; weak D call: TRBD1 (6 bases). The germline V gene has CDR1 MDHEN and CDR2 SYDVKM. The CDR3 is 13 residues long. Between the trimmed V and J ends, which lost 10 bases and 4 bases, there was a span of 17 bases. This chain's CDR3 is CATTQGFEYEQYF. The CDR3 coding sequence is TGTGCCACAACCCAGGGGTTTGAGTACGAGCAGTACTTC.

As to this clonotype: At one end the junction does not follow the germline gene, possibly because of a read error. The chain employs TRBV7-9 and TRBJ2-3; D possibly corresponds to TRBD2 (5 bases). CDR1 is SEHNR and CDR2 is FQNEAQ in the germline V gene (reference sequence). The CDR3 totals 17 residues. The chain's CDR3 is CARSLVGTGRATDTQYF. The CDR3 nucleotides are TGTGCCCGCAGCTTAGTAGGCACTGGGAGAGCAACAGATACGCAGTATTTT.

This clonotype was detected many times. The chain couples TRBV7-2 to TRBJ2-7, with 9 bases fitting TRBD1. The junction had 4 bases not matched to a gene; V was cut back by 5 bases and J by 2 bases. In germline, CDR1 is SGHTA, CDR2 FQGNSA. The CDR3 covers 14 residues. CDR3 coding DNA: TGTGCCAGCAGCGCCGGGACAGGGCCCTACGAGCAGTACTTC. It translates to CASSAGTGPYEQYF.

This clonotype was seen a few times. CDR3 protein: CASSGLAVAYEQYF. The CDR3 DNA sequence: TGTGCCAGCAGCGGACTAGCCGTCGCCTACGAGCAGTACTTC. The J gene is TRBJ2-7, the V gene TRBV6-2 or TRBV6-3, with 8 positions matching TRBD2. The CDR3 consists of 14 residues. V lost 6 bases and J lost 2; bases outside the gene matches: 6. Germline values: CDR1 MNHEY, CDR2 SVGEGT.

This clonotype was seen at least ten times. This sequence joins TRBV7-2 and TRBJ1-1; D uncertain. There are 13 residues in the CDR3. Germline V lookup: CDR1 SGHTA, CDR2 FQGNSA. V lost 3 bases, J lost 3 bases, and 8 bases lay in between. CDR3 protein: CASSLGYYTEAFF. In nucleotides, the CDR3 is TGTGCCAGCAGCTTGGGCTATTACACTGAAGCTTTCTTT. Full variable domain (outside the CDR3, taken from reference TRBV7-2 and TRBJ1-1): GAGVSQSPSNKVTEKGKDVELRCDPISGHTALYWYRQSLGQGLEFLIYFQGNSAPDKSGLPSDRFSAERTGGSVSTLTIQRTQQEDSAVYLCASSLGYYTEAFFGQGTRLTVV.

Only a few counts were recorded for this clonotype. V is TRBV11-2 and J is TRBJ2-5; weak D call: TRBD1 (6 bases). Per the germline V gene, CDR1 is SGHAT and CDR2 is FQNNGV. The CDR3 spans 15 residues. V dropped 5 bases and J dropped 1 base, with 14 bases sitting between them. CDR3 region: CASSPNRASQETQYF. In DNA, the CDR3 is TGTGCCAGCAGCCCTAACAGGGCATCCCAAGAGACCCAGTACTTC.